The 20 T cell receptor beta chains in this list originate from one sample, sequenced in a study of cytomegalovirus exposure and HLA in healthy donors. Primers included in the PCR were 60 Vbeta and 13 Jbeta primers. Profiling relied on immunoSEQ multiplex PCR, and the TCRdb table lists in-frame clones only, not all of them. The repertoire holds 120,000 or so clones, with under 20% as singletons. The sequencing input was PBMCs. These receptors originate from a female donor in good health and CMV-seropositive.

The V gene is TRBV6-4, the J gene TRBJ1-1; D may be TRBD1 (6 bases). The CDR3 length is 16 residues. Germline CDR1 reads MRHNA; CDR2 reads SNTAGT. V was shortened by 3 bases and J by 5 bases, with 19 bases between the two germline ends. In DNA form, the CDR3 reads TGTGCCAGCAGTGAGAGTCCGGTAGGGGGTCTGACTGAAGCTTTCTTT. Translated, it gives CASSESPVGGLTEAFF.

In its sample, this clone was seen a few times. The chain couples TRBV6-5 to TRBJ1-2; D is possibly TRBD1 (6 bases). CDR3 length equals 14 residues. The germline V and J ends were trimmed by 5 bases and 3 bases, with 13 bases remaining between them. The germline gives CDR1 MNHEY, CDR2 SVGAGI. As DNA, the CDR3 is TGTGCCAGCAGTGCCGGACAGTCTTACTATGGCTACACCTTC. It yields the protein CASSAGQSYYGYTF.

This chain joins TRBV10-1 and TRBJ1-1, with 7 bases matching TRBD1. Germline assignment: CDR1 WNHNN and CDR2 SYGVQD (reference sequence). V shed 8 bases, J shed 5 bases, and the junction held 8 bases outside the gene matches. The CDR3 loop spans 13 amino acids. The CDR3 sequence: CASQQGRKTEAFF. The CDR3 DNA sequence: TGCGCCAGCCAACAGGGGAGGAAGACTGAAGCTTTCTTT.

The chain joins TRBV4-2 to TRBJ2-7; TRBD2 might be the D (6 bases). Germline V CDR1 and CDR2: LGHNA, YNFKEQ. Deletions cut 0 bases from V and 9 bases from J, with 12 bases between. The CDR3 loop spans 13 amino acids. The CDR3 DNA reads as TGTGCCAGCAGCCAAGAACTAGCCAGGTCGCAGTACTTC. Its protein product is CASSQELARSQYF.

This clone was seen only a few times. The chain employs TRBV5-4 and TRBJ1-2, with TRBD1 as a possible D gene (6 bases). CDR3 length equals 19 residues. The V gene lost 1 base and the J gene lost 5 bases, with 27 bases spanning the gap. CDR1 and CDR2 from the germline V gene are SGHNT and YYREEE (reference sequence). CDR3 in amino acids: CASSLLPRVQGRPSYGYTF. The DNA of the CDR3 is TGTGCCAGCAGCTTGCTCCCTCGGGTACAGGGCAGGCCTTCATATGGCTACACCTTC. Full variable domain (remainder filled in from reference TRBV5-4 and TRBJ1-2): ETGVTQSPTHLIKTRGQQVTLRCSSQSGHNTVSWYQQALGQGPQFIFQYYREEENGRGNFPPRFSGLQFPNYSSELNVNALELDDSALYLCASSLLPRVQGRPSYGYTFGSGTRLTVV.

This clone was detected only a few times. V and J are TRBV5-4 and TRBJ2-5; the D is unclear. Germline lookup yields CDR1 SGHNT and CDR2 YYREEE (reference sequence). Trimming cost V 4 bases and J 2 bases, with 15 bases left between them. This CDR3 is 15 amino acids long. Here the CDR3 DNA reads TGTGCCAGCAGCCTGGTACCGAACAAGCAAGAGACCCAGTACTTC. Its translation is CASSLVPNKQETQYF.

V gene TRBV29-1 combines with J gene TRBJ2-7; 8 positions agree with TRBD1. The CDR3 consists of 12 residues. V was pared by 7 bases and J by 2 bases, with 4 bases of the junction left unmatched. Per germline, CDR1 SQVTM and CDR2 ANQGSEA. The CDR3 spells CSAQGQAYEQYF. The DNA for the CDR3 is TGCAGCGCCCAGGGACAGGCCTACGAGCAGTACTTC.

This clone occurred a few times. The chain carries TRBV7-9 and TRBJ2-3; no clear D gene. This CDR3 region has 16 residues. Germline V CDR1 and CDR2: SEHNR, FQNEAQ (reference sequence). The V end was cut by 4 bases, the J end by 0 bases, with 14 bases between. For the CDR3, the DNA is TGTGCCAGCAGCTCCTCAGGCCCATTAAGCACAGATACGCAGTATTTT. Its translation: CASSSSGPLSTDTQYF. The complete variable domain, with remaining parts taken from reference TRBV7-9 and TRBJ2-3, reads DTGVSQNPRHKITKRGQNVTFRCDPISEHNRLYWYRQTLGQGPEFLTYFQNEAQLEKSRLLSDRFSAERPKGSFSTLEIQRTEQGDSAMYLCASSSSGPLSTDTQYFGPGTRLTVL.

The J gene is TRBJ2-7, the V gene TRBV9; tentative D call: TRBD2 (6 bases). CDR1 is SGDLS and CDR2 is YYNGEE in the germline V gene. This CDR3 contains 16 residues. The V gene lost 4 bases and the J gene lost 7 bases, with 24 bases spanning the gap. In DNA form, the CDR3 reads TGTGCCAGCAGCCCAAACCGGGACTCGGGAAGGGGTGAGCAGTACTTC. Its translation is CASSPNRDSGRGEQYF. Combining the CDR3 with reference TRBV9 and TRBJ2-7 gives the whole variable domain DSGVTQTPKHLITATGQRVTLRCSPRSGDLSVYWYQQSLDQGLQFLIQYYNGEERAKGNILERFSAQQFPDLHSELNLSSLELGDSALYFCASSPNRDSGRGEQYFGPGTRLTVT.

This clone was counted only a few times. The chain has TRBV9 and TRBJ2-7; TRBD1 aligns across 9 bases. The V segment lost 3 bases and the J segment 6 bases; nucleotides outside the gene matches: 10. Germline loops: CDR1 SGDLS, CDR2 YYNGEE. The CDR3 extends over 15 amino acids. The CDR3 protein is CASSETTGGFLEQYF. The CDR3 DNA follows: TGTGCCAGCAGCGAGACGACAGGGGGATTTCTCGAGCAGTACTTC.

Only a few counts were recorded for this clone. Different DNA sequences within this sample yield the same CDR3. V is TRBV6-5 and J is TRBJ2-5; D is perhaps TRBD1 (6 bases). Deletions cut 0 bases from V and 1 base from J, with 6 bases between. The germline V gene encodes CDR1 MNHEY and CDR2 SVGAGI. The CDR3 runs to 14 residues. The CDR3 spells CASSYSDSQETQYF. In DNA form, the CDR3 reads TGTGCCAGCAGTTACTCGGACAGCCAAGAGACCCAGTACTTC.

This clone has more than one count but fewer than ten. The V gene is TRBV29-1, the J gene TRBJ2-3; the match to TRBD1 covers 7 bases. In germline, CDR1 is SQVTM, CDR2 ANQGSEA. CDR3 length equals 13 residues. V lost 6 bases, J lost 1 base, and 4 bases stayed unmatched. Here the CDR3 reads CSVTGVGTDTQYF. In DNA form, the CDR3 reads TGCAGCGTCACAGGGGTTGGCACAGATACGCAGTATTTT.

V is TRBV7-9 and J is TRBJ1-1, with TRBD1 identical over 7 bases. This CDR3 region has 14 residues. The V segment lost 3 bases and the J segment 5 bases; nucleotides outside the gene matches: 6. From germline, CDR1 is SEHNR and CDR2 FQNEAQ (reference sequence). The chain's CDR3 is CASSFDRVGTEAFF. The DNA of the CDR3 is TGTGCCAGCAGCTTCGACAGGGTAGGGACTGAAGCTTTCTTT.

This clone was recorded at least ten times. J is TRBJ2-1 and V is TRBV6-5; 9 bases align to TRBD1. The CDR3 is 15 amino acids. V dropped 7 bases and J dropped 9; count of bases not matched to a gene: 13. CDR1 and CDR2 from the germline V gene are MNHEY and SVGAGI. The CDR3 DNA reads TGTGCCAGCAAAGCACAGGGGGCGCGTAGAGGTGAGCAGTTCTTC. Protein product: CASKAQGARRGEQFF.

The J gene is TRBJ1-1, the V gene TRBV9, with TRBD1 as a possible D gene (5 bases). CDR1 SGDLS and CDR2 YYNGEE come from the germline V gene. CDR3 size: 16 residues. V lost 4 bases, J lost 1 base, and 17 bases lay in between. Here the CDR3 reads CASSPHGRGRNTEAFF. CDR3 DNA sequence: TGTGCCAGCAGCCCCCACGGGCGGGGGAGGAACACTGAAGCTTTCTTT. The entire variable domain, with the rest obtained from reference TRBV9 and TRBJ1-1, is as follows: DSGVTQTPKHLITATGQRVTLRCSPRSGDLSVYWYQQSLDQGLQFLIQYYNGEERAKGNILERFSAQQFPDLHSELNLSSLELGDSALYFCASSPHGRGRNTEAFFGQGTRLTVV.

Only a few counts were recorded for this clone. J is TRBJ1-4 and V is TRBV7-2; TRBD1 aligns across 8 bases. Germline CDR1 and CDR2: SGHTA and FQGNSA. V shed 3 bases, J shed 13 bases, and the junction held 13 bases outside the gene matches. The CDR3 is 15 residues long. CDR3 coding DNA: TGTGCCAGCAGCTTTGGAGGCAGCGGAGACAGGGGACTGTTTTTT. Its protein product is CASSFGGSGDRGLFF.

This chain connects TRBV5-6 to TRBJ2-3; TRBD2 aligns across 9 bases. CDR1 and CDR2 from the germline V gene are SGHDT and YYEEEE. The CDR3 runs to 17 residues. V lost 10 bases to trimming and J lost 4 bases; unmatched junction nucleotides: 19. CDR3 in amino acids: CAPGSLAGGPWADTQYF. The CDR3 nucleotides are TGTGCCCCCGGGTCATTGGCGGGAGGGCCTTGGGCAGATACGCAGTATTTT.

This rearrangement joins TRBV4-2 to TRBJ2-1; D uncertain. The CDR3 is made up of 17 amino acids. Trimming removed 4 bases from V and 1 base from J, with 17 bases in between. Per germline, CDR1 LGHNA and CDR2 YNFKEQ. CDR3 protein: CASSPAYGPRSYNEQFF. The CDR3 nucleotides are TGTGCCAGCAGCCCAGCCTACGGCCCCAGGTCCTACAATGAGCAGTTCTTC.

This clone has only a few counts. J is TRBJ2-1 and V is TRBV30, with D hard to call. Germline values: CDR1 GTSNPN, CDR2 SVGIG (reference sequence). V was trimmed by 2 bases and J by 8 bases, leaving 10 bases between them. This CDR3 has 12 residues. This chain's CDR3 is CAWSPPSDEQFF. The CDR3 nucleotides are TGTGCCTGGAGTCCCCCCTCGGATGAGCAGTTCTTC.

Only a few counts were recorded for this clone. An end of the junction differs from the germline gene, which may be a read error. The genes are TRBV6-5 and TRBJ2-5; a possible D gene is TRBD1 (6 bases). Germline V gene lookup returns CDR1 MNHEY and CDR2 SVGAGI. This CDR3 has 15 amino acids. CDR3 DNA sequence: TGTGCCAGCAGCTACTCCGGACAGATGCAAGAGACCCAGTACTTC. It yields the protein CASSYSGQMQETQYF.